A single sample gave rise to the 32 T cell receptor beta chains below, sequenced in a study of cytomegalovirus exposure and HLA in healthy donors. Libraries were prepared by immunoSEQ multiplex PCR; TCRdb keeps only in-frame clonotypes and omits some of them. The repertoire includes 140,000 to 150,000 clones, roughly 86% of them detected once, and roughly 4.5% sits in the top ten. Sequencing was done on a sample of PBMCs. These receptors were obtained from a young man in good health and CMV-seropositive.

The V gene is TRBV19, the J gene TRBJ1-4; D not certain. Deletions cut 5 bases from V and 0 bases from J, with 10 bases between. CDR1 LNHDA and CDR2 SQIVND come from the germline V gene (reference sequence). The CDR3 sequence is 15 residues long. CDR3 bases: TGTGCCAGTAGTCCCCGGGTGGCAACTAATGAAAAACTGTTTTTT. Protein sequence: CASSPRVATNEKLFF.

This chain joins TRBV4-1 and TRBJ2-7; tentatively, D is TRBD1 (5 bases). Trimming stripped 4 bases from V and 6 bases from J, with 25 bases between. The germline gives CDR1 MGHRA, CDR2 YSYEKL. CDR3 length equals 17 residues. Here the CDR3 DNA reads TGCGCCAGCAGCCCTTCATCCAGTCCCTCAGGGCTCTTCGAGCAGTACTTC. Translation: CASSPSSSPSGLFEQYF.

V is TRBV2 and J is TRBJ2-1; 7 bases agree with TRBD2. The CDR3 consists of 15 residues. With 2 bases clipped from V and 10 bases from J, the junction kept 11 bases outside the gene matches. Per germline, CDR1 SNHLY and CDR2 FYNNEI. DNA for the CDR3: TGTGCCAGCAGTGAATCAGGGCGGGAGCGAGGGGAGCAGTTCTTC. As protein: CASSESGRERGEQFF.

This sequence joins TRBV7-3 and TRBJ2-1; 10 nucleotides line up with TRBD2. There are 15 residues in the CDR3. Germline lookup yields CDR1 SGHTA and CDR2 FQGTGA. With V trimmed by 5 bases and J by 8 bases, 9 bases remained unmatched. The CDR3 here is CASSASGGASDEQFF. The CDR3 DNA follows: TGTGCCAGCAGCGCCAGCGGGGGGGCCTCGGATGAGCAGTTCTTC.

CDR3 sequence (DNA): TGTGCCAGCAGTCTTCGGGACTATGGCTACACCTTC. This gives the protein CASSLRDYGYTF. The chain uses TRBV6-6 and TRBJ1-2; D not certain. Trimming cost V 5 bases and J 3 bases, with 7 bases left between them. The length of the CDR3 is 12 residues. In germline, CDR1 is MNHNY, CDR2 SVGAGI (reference sequence).

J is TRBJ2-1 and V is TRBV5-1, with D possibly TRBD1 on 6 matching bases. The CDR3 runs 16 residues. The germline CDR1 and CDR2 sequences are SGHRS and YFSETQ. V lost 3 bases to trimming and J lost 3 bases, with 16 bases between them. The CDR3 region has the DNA TGCGCCAGCAGCTCCTCTGGGACAAGGGGCTACAATGAGCAGTTCTTC. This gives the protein CASSSSGTRGYNEQFF.

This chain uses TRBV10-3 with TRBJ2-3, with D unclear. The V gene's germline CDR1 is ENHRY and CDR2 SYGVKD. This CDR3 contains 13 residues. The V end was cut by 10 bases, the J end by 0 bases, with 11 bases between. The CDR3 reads CATSTVSTDTQYF. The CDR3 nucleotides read TGTGCCACCTCTACAGTGAGCACAGATACGCAGTATTTT.

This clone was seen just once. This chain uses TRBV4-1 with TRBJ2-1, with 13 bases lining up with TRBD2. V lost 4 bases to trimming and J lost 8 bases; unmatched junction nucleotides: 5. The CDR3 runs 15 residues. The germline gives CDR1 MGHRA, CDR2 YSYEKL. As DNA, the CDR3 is TGCGCCAGCAGCCCCACTAGCGGGGGGGCCGATGAGCAGTTCTTC. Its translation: CASSPTSGGADEQFF.

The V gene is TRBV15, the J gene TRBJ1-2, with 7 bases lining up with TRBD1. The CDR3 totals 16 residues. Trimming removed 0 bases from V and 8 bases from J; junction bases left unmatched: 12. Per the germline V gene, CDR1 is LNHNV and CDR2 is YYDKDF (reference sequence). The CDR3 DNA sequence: TGTGCCACCAGCAGAGATCTGGGTCCCCCAGGGGGAGGCTACACCTTC. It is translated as CATSRDLGPPGGGYTF.

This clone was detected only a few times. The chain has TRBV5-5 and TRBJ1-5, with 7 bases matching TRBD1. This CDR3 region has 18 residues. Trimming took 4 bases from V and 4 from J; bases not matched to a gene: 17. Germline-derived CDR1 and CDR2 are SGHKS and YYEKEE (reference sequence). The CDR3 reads CASSPTGGTGTVNQPQHF. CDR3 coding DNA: TGTGCCAGCAGCCCCACCGGCGGAACTGGGACAGTTAATCAGCCCCAGCATTTT.

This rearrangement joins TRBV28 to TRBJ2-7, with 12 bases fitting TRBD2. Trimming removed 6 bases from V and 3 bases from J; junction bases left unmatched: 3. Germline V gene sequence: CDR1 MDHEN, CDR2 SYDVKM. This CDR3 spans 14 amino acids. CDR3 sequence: CASSPTSGGYEQYF. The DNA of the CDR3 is TGTGCCAGCAGCCCGACTAGCGGGGGCTACGAGCAGTACTTC.

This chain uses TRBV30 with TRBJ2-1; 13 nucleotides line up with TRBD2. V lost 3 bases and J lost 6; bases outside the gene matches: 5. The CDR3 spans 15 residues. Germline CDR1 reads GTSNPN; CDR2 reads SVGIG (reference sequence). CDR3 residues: CAWSLRTSGGNEQFF. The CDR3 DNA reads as TGTGCCTGGAGCCTCAGGACTAGCGGGGGCAATGAGCAGTTCTTC.

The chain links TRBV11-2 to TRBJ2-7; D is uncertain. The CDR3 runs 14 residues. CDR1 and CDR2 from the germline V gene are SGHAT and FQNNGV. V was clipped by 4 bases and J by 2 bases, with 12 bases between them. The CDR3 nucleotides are TGTGCCAGCAGCTCCGCATTCGCGACCTACGAGCAGTACTTC. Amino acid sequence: CASSSAFATYEQYF.

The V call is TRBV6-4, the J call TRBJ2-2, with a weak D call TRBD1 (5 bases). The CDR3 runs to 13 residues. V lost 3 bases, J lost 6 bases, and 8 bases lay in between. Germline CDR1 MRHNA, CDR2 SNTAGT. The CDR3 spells CASSEGDPGELFF. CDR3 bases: TGTGCCAGCAGTGAAGGGGATCCCGGGGAGCTGTTTTTT.

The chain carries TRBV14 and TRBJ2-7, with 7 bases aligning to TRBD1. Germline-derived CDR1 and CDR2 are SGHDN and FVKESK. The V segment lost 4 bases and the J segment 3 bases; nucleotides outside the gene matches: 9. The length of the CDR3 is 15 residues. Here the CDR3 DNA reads TGTGCCAGCAGCCCCGGGACAGCTCTTAACTACGAGCAGTACTTC. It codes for CASSPGTALNYEQYF.

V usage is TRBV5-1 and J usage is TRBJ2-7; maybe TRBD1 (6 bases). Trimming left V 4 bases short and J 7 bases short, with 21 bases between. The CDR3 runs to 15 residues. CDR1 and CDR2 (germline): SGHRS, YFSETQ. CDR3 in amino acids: CASSPTQGPTGEQYF. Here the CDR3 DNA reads TGCGCCAGCAGCCCCACCCAGGGGCCCACGGGGGAGCAGTACTTC.

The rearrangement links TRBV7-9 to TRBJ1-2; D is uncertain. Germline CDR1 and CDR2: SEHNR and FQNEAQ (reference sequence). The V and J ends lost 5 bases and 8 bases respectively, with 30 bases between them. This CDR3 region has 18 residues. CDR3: CASSPPTPLGVGPSGYTF. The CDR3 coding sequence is TGTGCCAGCAGCCCGCCGACCCCTCTCGGGGTTGGCCCCTCCGGCTACACCTTC.

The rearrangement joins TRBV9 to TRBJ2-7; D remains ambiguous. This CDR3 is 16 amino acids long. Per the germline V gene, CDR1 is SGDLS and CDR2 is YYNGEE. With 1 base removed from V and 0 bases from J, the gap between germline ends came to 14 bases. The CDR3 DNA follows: TGTGCCAGCAGCGTATCCGACATTAAAGGCTCCTACGAGCAGTACTTC. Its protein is CASSVSDIKGSYEQYF.

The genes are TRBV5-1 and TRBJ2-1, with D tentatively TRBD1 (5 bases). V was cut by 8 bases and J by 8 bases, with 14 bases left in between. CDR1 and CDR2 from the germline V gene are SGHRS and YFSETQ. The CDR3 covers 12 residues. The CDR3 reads CASKLGVDEQFF. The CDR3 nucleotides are TGCGCCAGTAAATTAGGGGTGGATGAGCAGTTCTTC.

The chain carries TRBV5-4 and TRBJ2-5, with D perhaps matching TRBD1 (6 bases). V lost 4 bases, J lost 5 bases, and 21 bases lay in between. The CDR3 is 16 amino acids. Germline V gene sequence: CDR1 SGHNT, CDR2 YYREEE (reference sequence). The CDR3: CASSPPPGEYEETQYF. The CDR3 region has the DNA TGTGCCAGCAGCCCCCCCCCAGGGGAATACGAGGAGACCCAGTACTTC.

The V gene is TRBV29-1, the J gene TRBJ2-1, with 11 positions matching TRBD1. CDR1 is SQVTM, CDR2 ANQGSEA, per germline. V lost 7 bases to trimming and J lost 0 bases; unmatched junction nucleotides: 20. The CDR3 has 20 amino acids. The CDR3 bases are TGCAGCGGCGCCATCAAGAGGGGACAGGGGGTGCTGAGCTCCTACAATGAGCAGTTCTTC. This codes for CSGAIKRGQGVLSSYNEQFF.

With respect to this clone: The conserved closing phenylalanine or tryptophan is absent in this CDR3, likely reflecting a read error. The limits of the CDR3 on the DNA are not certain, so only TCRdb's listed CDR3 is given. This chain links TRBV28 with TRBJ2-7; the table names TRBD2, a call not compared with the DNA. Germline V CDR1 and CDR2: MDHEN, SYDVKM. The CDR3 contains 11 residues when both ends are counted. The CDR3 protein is CASSRYPRVVL.

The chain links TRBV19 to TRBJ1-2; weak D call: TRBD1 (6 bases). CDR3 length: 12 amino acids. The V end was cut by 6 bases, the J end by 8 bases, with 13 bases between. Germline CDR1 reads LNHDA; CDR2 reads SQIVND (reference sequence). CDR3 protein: CASRDSSEGYTF. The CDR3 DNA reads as TGTGCCAGTAGGGACAGCTCGGAGGGCTACACCTTC.

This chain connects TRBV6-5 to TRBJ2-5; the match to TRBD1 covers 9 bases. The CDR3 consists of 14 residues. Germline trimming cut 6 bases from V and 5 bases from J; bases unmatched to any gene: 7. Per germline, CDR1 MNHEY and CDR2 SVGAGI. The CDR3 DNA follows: TGTGCCAGCAGCCCCGGACAGGGGTTGGAGACCCAGTACTTC. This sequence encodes CASSPGQGLETQYF.

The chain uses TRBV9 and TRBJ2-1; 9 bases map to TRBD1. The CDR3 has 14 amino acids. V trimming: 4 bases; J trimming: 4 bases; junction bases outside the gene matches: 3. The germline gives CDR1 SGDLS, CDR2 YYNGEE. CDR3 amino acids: CASSLGQGYNEQFF. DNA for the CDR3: TGTGCCAGCAGCCTGGGACAGGGATACAATGAGCAGTTCTTC. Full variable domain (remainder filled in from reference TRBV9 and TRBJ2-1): DSGVTQTPKHLITATGQRVTLRCSPRSGDLSVYWYQQSLDQGLQFLIQYYNGEERAKGNILERFSAQQFPDLHSELNLSSLELGDSALYFCASSLGQGYNEQFFGPGTRLTVL.

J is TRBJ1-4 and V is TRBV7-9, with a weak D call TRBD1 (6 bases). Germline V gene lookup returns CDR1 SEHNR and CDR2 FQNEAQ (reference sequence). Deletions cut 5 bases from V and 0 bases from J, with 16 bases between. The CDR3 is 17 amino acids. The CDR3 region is CASSPQGTPATNEKLFF. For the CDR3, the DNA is TGTGCCAGCAGCCCCCAAGGGACACCTGCAACTAATGAAAAACTGTTTTTT.

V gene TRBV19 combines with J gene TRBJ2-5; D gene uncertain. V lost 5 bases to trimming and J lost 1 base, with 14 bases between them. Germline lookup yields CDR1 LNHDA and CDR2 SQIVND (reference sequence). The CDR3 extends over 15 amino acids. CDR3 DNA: TGTGCCAGTAGTGAGGTAGCAGCTTTCCAAGAGACCCAGTACTTC. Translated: CASSEVAAFQETQYF.

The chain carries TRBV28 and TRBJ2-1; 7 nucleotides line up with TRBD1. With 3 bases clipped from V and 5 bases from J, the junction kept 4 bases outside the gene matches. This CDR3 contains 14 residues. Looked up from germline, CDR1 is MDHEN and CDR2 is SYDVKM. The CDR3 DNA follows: TGTGCCAGCAGTTTCTACAGGGGCCACAATGAGCAGTTCTTC. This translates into CASSFYRGHNEQFF.

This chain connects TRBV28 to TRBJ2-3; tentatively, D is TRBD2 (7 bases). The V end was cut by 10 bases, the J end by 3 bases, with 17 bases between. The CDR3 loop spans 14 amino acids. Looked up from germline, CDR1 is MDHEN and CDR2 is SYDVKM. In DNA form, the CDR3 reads TGTGCCACAGGGGAGGGGCGCGAGACAGATACGCAGTATTTT. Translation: CATGEGRETDTQYF.

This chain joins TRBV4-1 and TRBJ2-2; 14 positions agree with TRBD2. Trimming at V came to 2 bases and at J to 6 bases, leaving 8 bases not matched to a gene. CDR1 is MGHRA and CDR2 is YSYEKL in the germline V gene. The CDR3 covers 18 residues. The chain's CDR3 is CASSQMGLAGVSPGELFF. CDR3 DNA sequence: TGCGCCAGCAGCCAAATGGGACTAGCGGGAGTGAGCCCCGGGGAGCTGTTTTTT.

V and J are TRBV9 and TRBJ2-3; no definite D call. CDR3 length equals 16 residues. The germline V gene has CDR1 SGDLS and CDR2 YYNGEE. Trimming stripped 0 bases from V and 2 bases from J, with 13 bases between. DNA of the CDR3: TGTGCCAGCAGCGTAGGCGGCAGTTCTATCACAGATACGCAGTATTTT. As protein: CASSVGGSSITDTQYF.

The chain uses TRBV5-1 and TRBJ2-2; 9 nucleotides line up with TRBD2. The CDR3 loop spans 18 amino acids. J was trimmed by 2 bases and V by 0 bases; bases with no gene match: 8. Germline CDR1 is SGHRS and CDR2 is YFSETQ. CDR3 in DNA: TGCGCCAGCAGCTTGGCGAGGCGGGGGGGCCTCAACACCGGGGAGCTGTTTTTT. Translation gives CASSLARRGGLNTGELFF.